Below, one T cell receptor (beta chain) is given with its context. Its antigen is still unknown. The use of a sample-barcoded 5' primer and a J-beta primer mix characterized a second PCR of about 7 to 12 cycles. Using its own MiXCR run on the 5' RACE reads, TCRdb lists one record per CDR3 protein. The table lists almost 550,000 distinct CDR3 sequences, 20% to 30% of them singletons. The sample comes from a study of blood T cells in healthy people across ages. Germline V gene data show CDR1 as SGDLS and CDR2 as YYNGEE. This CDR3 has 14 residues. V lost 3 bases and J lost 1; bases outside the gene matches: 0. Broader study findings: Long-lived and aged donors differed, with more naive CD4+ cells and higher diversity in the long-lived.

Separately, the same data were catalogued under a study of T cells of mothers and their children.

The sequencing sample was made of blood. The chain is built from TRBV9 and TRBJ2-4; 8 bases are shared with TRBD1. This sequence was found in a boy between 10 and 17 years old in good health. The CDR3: CASSGTGAKNIQYF. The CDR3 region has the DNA TGTGCCAGCAGCGGGACAGGGGCCAAAAACATTCAGTACTTC.